These T cell receptor beta chains were read from a single sample in a study of control samples from healthy donors and cancer patients. This table comes from immunoSEQ multiplex PCR, and its TCRdb copy is limited to in-frame clones, with some not included. The sample lists almost 90,000 clones, 86% occurring once. The sample consisted of blood. The receptors stem from a man aged 25-45 years in good health. The CDR3 runs from the conserved cysteine through the conserved F or W. D genes are given only for firm matches. Only some rows state a clone size, as once, few, many or a class for expanded clones.

clone_size j_call v_call d_call cdr3_aa cdr3_nt
- TRBJ1-2 TRBV7-9 - CASSLPGPEGYTF TGTGCCAGCAGCTTACCAGGGCCGGAGGGCTACACCTTC
- TRBJ1-4 TRBV30 - CAWARDGRKLFF TGTGCCTGGGCCAGGGACGGTCGAAAACTGTTTTTT
- TRBJ2-3 TRBV7-9 TRBD2 CASSPSLAGEGTDTQYF TGTGCCAGCAGCCCTTCTCTAGCGGGGGAAGGCACAGATACGCAGTATTTT
- TRBJ1-1 TRBV7-3 - CASSLVGRGLSNTEAFF TGTGCCAGCAGCTTAGTGGGCAGGGGACTATCCAACACTGAAGCTTTCTTT
- TRBJ2-7 TRBV6-2/TRBV6-3 TRBD1 CASSSHRGPLEYEQYF TGTGCCAGCAGTTCGCACAGGGGGCCCCTTGAGTACGAGCAGTACTTC
- TRBJ1-3 TRBV6-6 - CASRGGGNTIYF TGTGCCAGCAGGGGAGGGGGAAACACCATATATTTT
- TRBJ2-3 TRBV4-2 TRBD2 CASSQDAGDTDTQYF TGTGCCAGCAGCCAAGACGCGGGGGACACAGATACGCAGTATTTT
few TRBJ1-1 TRBV11-1 - CASSLQNMNTEAFF TGTGCCAGCAGCTTACAGAACATGAACACTGAAGCTTTCTTT
- TRBJ1-6 TRBV18 TRBD1 CASSLLDRDSPLHF TGTGCCAGCTCCCTACTGGACAGGGACTCACCCCTCCACTTT
- TRBJ2-2 TRBV4-2 TRBD1 CASSQDRDRLTGELFF TGTGCCAGCAGCCAAGATCGGGACAGGTTAACCGGGGAGCTGTTTTTT
- TRBJ2-2 TRBV7-9 - CASSPQEGENTGELFF TGTGCCAGCAGCCCTCAGGAGGGGGAGAACACCGGGGAGCTGTTTTTT
once TRBJ1-2 TRBV7-9 - CASSSMKPANYGYTF TGTGCCAGCAGCTCAATGAAGCCTGCTAACTATGGCTACACCTTC
- TRBJ2-5 TRBV5-4 TRBD2 CASSLGLAAGQETQYF TGTGCCAGCAGCCTTGGACTAGCGGCGGGTCAAGAGACCCAGTACTTC
- TRBJ1-1 TRBV5-1 - CASSLTVNTEAFF TGCGCCAGCAGCTTGACAGTGAACACTGAAGCTTTCTTT
- TRBJ2-2 TRBV2 - CASTLGRPGELFF TGTGCCAGCACCCTAGGGCGACCCGGGGAGCTGTTTTTT
- TRBJ1-2 TRBV24-1 - CATSDDRKIYGYTF TGTGCCACCAGTGATGACAGGAAAATCTATGGCTACACCTTC
- TRBJ1-3 TRBV12-3/TRBV12-4 - CASSVQSGNTIYF TGTGCCAGCAGTGTCCAGTCTGGAAACACCATATATTTT
- TRBJ1-5 TRBV27 - CASTLGGKDSNQPQHF TGTGCCAGCACCCTAGGCGGGAAGGATTCTAATCAGCCCCAGCATTTT
- TRBJ2-7 TRBV28 - CASSLMREQDYEQYF TGTGCCAGCAGTTTAATGAGGGAACAGGACTACGAGCAGTACTTC
- TRBJ2-1 TRBV12-5 - CASGLVTVGALTQGQFF TGTGCTAGTGGTTTGGTAACGGTAGGGGCCCTCACACAGGGGCAGTTCTTC
- TRBJ1-1 TRBV19 - CASSLSSITEAFF TGTGCCAGTAGTCTATCCTCTATCACTGAAGCTTTCTTT
- TRBJ1-3 TRBV3-1/TRBV3-2 - CASSQGLKGTIYF TGTGCCAGCAGCCAAGGGCTCAAAGGCACCATATATTTT
- TRBJ1-2 TRBV7-8 TRBD1 CASSLSGQGNGYTF TGTGCCAGCAGCTTATCGGGACAGGGGAATGGCTACACCTTC
- TRBJ1-1 TRBV6-6 - CASSQRGTNTEAFF TGTGCCAGCAGTCAGAGAGGGACGAACACTGAAGCTTTCTTT
few TRBJ1-1 TRBV18 - CASSPPGGQVGTEAFF TGTGCCAGCTCACCACCCGGGGGGCAAGTGGGCACTGAAGCTTTCTTT
few TRBJ2-1 TRBV4-1 - CASSQDRGYNEQFF TGCGCCAGCAGCCAGGACCGGGGGTACAATGAGCAGTTCTTC
- TRBJ2-3 TRBV20-1 - CSATSTDTQYF TGCAGTGCAACTAGCACAGATACGCAGTATTTT
- TRBJ1-3 TRBV18 - CASSPNRRQGGNTIYF TGTGCCAGCTCACCAAACCGTCGGCAGGGCGGAAACACCATATATTTT
- TRBJ1-2 TRBV6-5 TRBD1 CASSYGAGGYGYTF TGTGCCAGCAGTTACGGGGCAGGGGGCTATGGCTACACCTTC
- TRBJ2-3 TRBV6-1 TRBD2 CASSESGGGAGDTQYF TGTGCCAGCAGTGAATCGGGCGGGGGGGCCGGAGATACGCAGTATTTT
- TRBJ2-7 TRBV21-1 - CASIRETALTNYEQYF TGTGCGAGTATCCGAGAAACGGCGTTGACGAACTACGAGCAGTACTTC
- TRBJ2-7 TRBV7-9 TRBD1 CASSLTGGTYEQYF TGTGCCAGCAGCTTAACAGGGGGAACCTACGAGCAGTACTTC
- TRBJ1-5 TRBV12-3/TRBV12-4 - CASSLQGNQPQHF TGTGCCAGCAGTTTGCAGGGCAATCAGCCCCAGCATTTT
- TRBJ1-2 TRBV4-1 TRBD1 CASSHTGQGNYGYTF TGCGCCAGCAGCCATACGGGACAGGGGAACTATGGCTACACCTTC
few TRBJ1-2 TRBV10-2 TRBD1 CASNEDRGQGGYTF TGCGCCAGCAACGAGGACAGGGGGCAAGGAGGCTACACCTTC
- TRBJ2-2 TRBV4-1 TRBD1 CASSQDRAGGSGELFF TGCGCCAGCAGCCAAGATCGGGCAGGGGGTAGCGGGGAGCTGTTTTTT
- TRBJ1-4 TRBV15 - CATSSLRQASNEKLFF TGTGCCACCAGCAGCCTCAGACAGGCATCAAATGAAAAACTGTTTTTT
- TRBJ1-1 TRBV18 TRBD1 CASSSQGRNTEAFF TGTGCCAGCTCTTCACAGGGGCGAAACACTGAAGCTTTCTTT
- TRBJ1-3 TRBV7-9 - CASSLARGNTIYF TGTGCCAGCAGCTTAGCGCGGGGAAACACCATATATTTT
- TRBJ2-3 TRBV27 - CASSPRELVSTDTQYF TGTGCCAGCAGTCCCAGGGAACTGGTTAGCACAGATACGCAGTATTTT
- TRBJ2-6 TRBV9 TRBD1 CASEGGTGANVLTF TGTGCCAGTGAAGGGGGCACTGGGGCCAACGTCCTGACTTTC
once TRBJ1-1 TRBV7-9 TRBD1 CASSLGTGARFF TGTGCCAGCAGCTTGGGGACAGGGGCCCGTTTCTTT